The 20 T cell receptor beta chains below come from one sample, sequenced in a study of shared clonotypes between healthy human individuals. The data were produced by immunoSEQ multiplex PCR, yet TCRdb's version contains in-frame clones alone and is incomplete. The table has millions of clones, about 92% seen once. Material for sequencing was naive CD4+ T cells sorted from blood. As for subset: CD45RA+ positively selected. These receptors all come from a man younger than 35 in good health.

The chain is built from TRBV25-1 and TRBJ2-5; D is ambiguous. The germline V gene encodes CDR1 MGHDK and CDR2 SYGVNS. V lost 4 bases and J lost 2, with 11 bases in between. This CDR3 region has 14 residues. This CDR3 is CASSGMGKQETQYF. In nucleotides, the CDR3 is TGTGCCAGCAGTGGCATGGGAAAGCAAGAGACCCAGTACTTC.

On this clone: This sample also contains other DNA sequences that code for the same CDR3. This chain connects TRBV5-1 to TRBJ1-2; 10 bases fit TRBD1. The CDR3 loop spans 14 amino acids. CDR1 and CDR2 (germline): SGHRS, YFSETQ. After removal of 0 bases from V and 6 bases from J, the junction contained 2 bases not matched to a gene. The DNA of the CDR3 is TGCGCCAGCAGCTTGGCCGGACAGGGGGATGGCTACACCTTC. Translating gives CASSLAGQGDGYTF.

V and J are TRBV11-2 and TRBJ1-1; 9 bases are a match to TRBD1. The CDR3 spans 13 residues. V trimming: 5 bases; J trimming: 11 bases; junction bases outside the gene matches: 9. Germline V gene lookup returns CDR1 SGHAT and CDR2 FQNNGV. CDR3 amino acids: CASSLTGGLVAFF. The CDR3, as DNA: TGTGCCAGCAGCCTGACAGGGGGGCTAGTGGCTTTCTTT.

The chain links TRBV7-9 to TRBJ2-1, with D maybe TRBD1 (5 bases). This CDR3 contains 18 residues. Per the germline V gene, CDR1 is SEHNR and CDR2 is FQNEAQ (reference sequence). V was shortened by 0 bases and J by 3 bases, with 18 bases between the two germline ends. The CDR3 sequence is CASSLALGPGPGYNEQFF. The DNA of the CDR3 is TGTGCCAGCAGCTTAGCCCTTGGGCCAGGGCCTGGCTACAATGAGCAGTTCTTC.

This clone showed up just once. The J gene is TRBJ2-1, the V gene TRBV7-9; D is uncertain. The germline gives CDR1 SEHNR, CDR2 FQNEAQ (reference sequence). The CDR3 covers 15 residues. Trimming removed 9 bases from V and 4 bases from J, with 19 bases in between. The DNA for the CDR3 is TGTGCCAGTTCCCAGGAGAGAACAAATTACAATGAGCAGTTCTTC. Residues: CASSQERTNYNEQFF.

This sequence joins TRBV9 and TRBJ1-1, with TRBD1 identical over 7 bases. The length of the CDR3 is 13 residues. Germline V lookup: CDR1 SGDLS, CDR2 YYNGEE. J lost 7 bases, V lost 3 bases, and 6 bases had no gene match. The CDR3 coding sequence is TGTGCCAGCAGCGGACAGGGTTTGGGTGAAGCTTTCTTT. Residues: CASSGQGLGEAFF. The full variable domain, its missing parts supplied by reference TRBV9 and TRBJ1-1, is DSGVTQTPKHLITATGQRVTLRCSPRSGDLSVYWYQQSLDQGLQFLIQYYNGEERAKGNILERFSAQQFPDLHSELNLSSLELGDSALYFCASSGQGLGEAFFGQGTRLTVV.

The chain links TRBV6-1 to TRBJ1-5; D is ambiguous. The CDR3 covers 13 residues. Germline V gives CDR1 MNHNS, CDR2 SASEGT. V was trimmed by 2 bases and J by 2 bases, leaving 4 bases between them. CDR3 nucleotides: TGTGCCAGCAGTGAACTCGGCAATCAGCCCCAGCATTTT. Translation gives CASSELGNQPQHF.

On this clone: An end of the junction differs from the germline gene, which may be a read error. This chain connects TRBV6-1 to TRBJ2-7; tentatively, D is TRBD1 or TRBD2 (5 bases each). Looked up from germline, CDR1 is MNHNS and CDR2 is SASEGT. The CDR3 covers 11 residues. CDR3 DNA: TGTGCCAGCAGTGAAGGGGGGTCCAGGCACTTC. This translates into CASSEGGSRHF.

The rearrangement uses TRBV27 and TRBJ2-2; 13 nucleotides agree with TRBD2. This CDR3 has 20 amino acids. Germline assignment: CDR1 MNHEY and CDR2 SMNVEV (reference sequence). V was pared by 8 bases and J by 6 bases, with 21 bases of the junction left unmatched. CDR3 sequence (DNA): TGTGCCAGCCGGAGAACTAGCGGGAGGGCAGGACGAAGTGGGGCCGGGGAGCTGTTTTTT. Translation: CASRRTSGRAGRSGAGELFF.

The chain is built from TRBV5-1 and TRBJ2-2; TRBD2 aligns across 10 bases. This CDR3 has 18 residues. The ends lost 4 bases at V and 6 bases at J; junction bases unmatched: 15. Germline lookup yields CDR1 SGHRS and CDR2 YFSETQ. The CDR3 nucleotides read TGCGCCAGCAGCCCGCCGACTAGCGGGCCTGCTCTAGCCGGGGAGCTGTTTTTT. It codes for CASSPPTSGPALAGELFF.

Of note for this clone: In the same sample, other DNA sequences code for this CDR3. The V and J genes are TRBV6-1 and TRBJ1-2; tentative D call: TRBD1 (5 bases). Germline V lookup: CDR1 MNHNS, CDR2 SASEGT. The CDR3 has 13 amino acids. The V and J ends lost 3 bases and 4 bases respectively, with 9 bases between them. CDR3 sequence (DNA): TGTGCCAGCAGTGAGGGGGGTAGCTATGGCTACACCTTC. Translating it yields CASSEGGSYGYTF.

About this clone itself: Other DNA sequences in the same sample also yield this CDR3. The J gene is TRBJ2-7, the V gene TRBV11-2, with D unclear. CDR3 length: 13 residues. Per germline, CDR1 SGHAT and CDR2 FQNNGV. V was clipped by 0 bases and J by 3 bases, with 6 bases between them. The chain's CDR3 is CASSLDLSYEQYF. CDR3 bases: TGTGCCAGCAGCTTAGATCTAAGCTACGAGCAGTACTTC.

With regard to this clone: One junction end does not reproduce the germline sequence, and a read error may be involved. The chain employs TRBV7-7 and TRBJ2-5, with D possibly called TRBD1 or TRBD2 (6 bases each). Germline V gives CDR1 SSHAT, CDR2 FNYEAQ (reference sequence). The CDR3 runs 15 residues. The DNA of the CDR3 is TGTGCTAGCAGCCCACTAGGGGGGCGGCAAGAGACCCAGTACTTC. It is translated as CASSPLGGRQETQYF.

The chain joins TRBV7-2 to TRBJ1-1; D is unresolved. Between the trimmed V and J ends, which lost 5 bases and 11 bases, there was a span of 12 bases. Germline loops: CDR1 SGHTA, CDR2 FQGNSA. The CDR3 extends over 11 amino acids. CDR3 region: CASSEQGGAFF. The CDR3 DNA follows: TGTGCCAGCAGCGAGCAAGGAGGGGCTTTCTTT. Using reference TRBV7-2 and TRBJ1-1 for the parts outside the CDR3, the full variable domain is GAGVSQSPSNKVTEKGKDVELRCDPISGHTALYWYRQSLGQGLEFLIYFQGNSAPDKSGLPSDRFSAERTGGSVSTLTIQRTQQEDSAVYLCASSEQGGAFFGQGTRLTVV.

This clone was seen just once. The V and J genes are TRBV6-1 and TRBJ2-5; TRBD1 is a possible D gene (6 bases). Germline CDR1 reads MNHNS; CDR2 reads SASEGT. There are 13 residues in the CDR3. V was shortened by 10 bases and J by 2 bases, with 14 bases between the two germline ends. CDR3 loop: CANAGGQQETQYF. In DNA form, the CDR3 reads TGTGCCAACGCTGGGGGCCAACAAGAGACCCAGTACTTC.

This clone was counted once. The rearrangement joins TRBV11-2 to TRBJ2-2; weak D call: TRBD2 (6 bases). This CDR3 has 14 residues. CDR1 is SGHAT and CDR2 is FQNNGV in the germline V gene. Deletions cut 3 bases from V and 7 bases from J, with 12 bases between. Written as DNA, the CDR3 is TGTGCCAGCAGCTTTACCGCCGGGGGCGGGGAGCTGTTTTTT. This encodes CASSFTAGGGELFF.

The chain has TRBV6-6 and TRBJ1-5; D perhaps matches TRBD1 (6 bases). The length of the CDR3 is 13 residues. V was clipped by 6 bases and J by 6 bases, with 12 bases between them. Per germline, CDR1 MNHNY and CDR2 SVGAGI (reference sequence). The CDR3 reads CASSYLGGQPQHF. As DNA, the CDR3 is TGTGCCAGCAGCTATTTAGGGGGTCAGCCCCAGCATTTT.

V is TRBV2 and J is TRBJ1-6; D gene unclear. Germline CDR1 SNHLY, CDR2 FYNNEI. CDR3 length: 16 amino acids. Trimming took off 4 bases at V and 0 bases at J, with 10 bases between the two ends. The CDR3 DNA reads TGTGCCAGCAGTGGTCACTTCGGCTCCTATAATTCACCCCTCCACTTT. Residues: CASSGHFGSYNSPLHF.

The chain uses TRBV5-5 and TRBJ2-2, with D unclear. This CDR3 comprises 12 residues. Germline CDR1 SGHKS, CDR2 YYEKEE (reference sequence). V was trimmed by 4 bases and J by 8 bases, leaving 9 bases between them. The CDR3 nucleotides read TGTGCCAGCAGCCTGCCCTCTGGGGAGCTGTTTTTT. This encodes CASSLPSGELFF.

The genes are TRBV19 and TRBJ2-5; 8 positions match TRBD1. The CDR3 covers 14 residues. The V gene's germline CDR1 is LNHDA and CDR2 SQIVND (reference sequence). Losses at the gene ends were 4 bases for V and 6 bases for J; bases not matched to a gene: 7. The CDR3 sequence: CASSKGQGEQTQYF. The DNA of the CDR3 is TGTGCCAGTAGTAAAGGACAGGGTGAGCAGACCCAGTACTTC.